The entry below describes one T cell receptor (beta chain). Its antigen is still unknown. Profiling relied on immunoSEQ multiplex PCR, and the TCRdb table lists in-frame clones only, not all of them. The data show tens of thousands of clones, with roughly 90% seen just once and just under 2% held by the top ten. This sample was taken from a study of T cell responses to AZD1222 COVID-19 vaccine. As for the study in general: Timing groups of about 4 and about 12 weeks for second doses were pooled.

The germline V gene has CDR1 SGHVS and CDR2 FNYEAQ. Trimming took off 5 bases at V and 5 bases at J, with 15 bases between the two ends. The CDR3 has 14 amino acids. Study results and caveats: Clonal diversity may have been underestimated, and the donors were mostly white British, with more females than males. Reports indicate that nearly half of spike-specific TCRs are directed at unmutated variant regions.

This receptor was taken from an adult in good health. The chain couples TRBV7-6 to TRBJ2-5, with D perhaps TRBD1 or TRBD2 (6 bases each). The specimen was peripheral blood, collected on day 0 of AZD1222 vaccination. The CDR3 reads CASSLVRGPETQYF. The CDR3 DNA reads TGTGCCAGCAGCCTAGTCCGGGGGCCGGAGACCCAGTACTTC. The variable domain in full, with the rest retrieved from reference TRBV7-6 and TRBJ2-5, is GAGVSQSPRYKVTKRGQDVALRCDPISGHVSLYWYRQALGQGPEFLTYFNYEAQQDKSGLPNDRFSAERPEGSISTLTIQRTEQRDSAMYRCASSLVRGPETQYFGPGTRLLVL.